These T cell receptor beta chains were read from a single sample in a study of cytomegalovirus exposure and HLA in healthy donors. The table came from immunoSEQ multiplex PCR; TCRdb's copy has only in-frame clones and leaves some out. The sample has about 160,000 clones; 80% to 85% are singletons. Sequenced sample: PBMCs. The receptor set was obtained from a girl under 10 years old in good health and CMV-seropositive. Each CDR3 is given with its conserved first and last residue. The order of the fields is J gene, D gene, V gene, clone size, CDR3 DNA, CDR3 protein. The D gene is left open where the match is weak. The size of a clone is reported for some rows only, either as once, few or many, or as a class for expanded clones.

j_call: TRBJ2-1; d_call: -; v_call: TRBV7-9; clone_size: -; cdr3_nt: TGTGCCAGCAGCTTAGGCAGTTACAATGAGCAGTTCTTC; cdr3_aa: CASSLGSYNEQFF
j_call: TRBJ2-5; d_call: TRBD2; v_call: TRBV10-3; clone_size: -; cdr3_nt: TGTGCCATCAGTGATCCCGAGGCGGGAGGTGAGACCCAGTACTTC; cdr3_aa: CAISDPEAGGETQYF
j_call: TRBJ2-3; d_call: -; v_call: TRBV5-4; clone_size: -; cdr3_nt: TGTGCCAGCAGCTTGGAAAGCGGGAGCACAGATACGCAGTATTTT; cdr3_aa: CASSLESGSTDTQYF
j_call: TRBJ1-5; d_call: TRBD1; v_call: TRBV2; clone_size: -; cdr3_nt: TGTGCCAGCAGCGACGGACAGGGGGCAGGTCAGCCCCAGCATTTT; cdr3_aa: CASSDGQGAGQPQHF
j_call: TRBJ1-5; d_call: -; v_call: TRBV25-1; clone_size: -; cdr3_nt: TGTGCCAGCAGTGAATCCCTCAATCAGCCCCAGCATTTT; cdr3_aa: CASSESLNQPQHF
j_call: TRBJ1-1; d_call: -; v_call: TRBV4-1; clone_size: -; cdr3_nt: TGCGCCAGCAGCCCAGTACACGGGGTAGAAGCTTTCTTT; cdr3_aa: CASSPVHGVEAFF
j_call: TRBJ1-2; d_call: -; v_call: TRBV9; clone_size: -; cdr3_nt: TGTGCCAGCAGCGTAGTATCAGGGTTTAGTGGCTACACCTTC; cdr3_aa: CASSVVSGFSGYTF
j_call: TRBJ2-6; d_call: TRBD2; v_call: TRBV6-6; clone_size: few; cdr3_nt: TGTGCCAGCACCTATAGCGGGAGGACTGGGGCCAACGTCCTGACTTTC; cdr3_aa: CASTYSGRTGANVLTF
j_call: TRBJ1-5; d_call: TRBD1; v_call: TRBV10-3; clone_size: -; cdr3_nt: TGTGCCATCCGACAGGGGGTTTGGCAGCCCCAGCATTTT; cdr3_aa: CAIRQGVWQPQHF
j_call: TRBJ1-5; d_call: TRBD1; v_call: TRBV4-1; clone_size: -; cdr3_nt: TGCGCCAGCAGCCAAGTCGACCAGGGGGCGGGTCAGCCCCAGCATTTT; cdr3_aa: CASSQVDQGAGQPQHF
j_call: TRBJ2-1; d_call: TRBD2; v_call: TRBV6-1; clone_size: -; cdr3_nt: TGTGCCAGCAGCCGGACTAGCGGGGTGAATGAGCAGTTCTTC; cdr3_aa: CASSRTSGVNEQFF
j_call: TRBJ2-1; d_call: TRBD2; v_call: TRBV7-3; clone_size: -; cdr3_nt: TGTGCCAGCAGCCTCGGGACTAGCGGGTGGGATGAGCAGTTCTTC; cdr3_aa: CASSLGTSGWDEQFF
j_call: TRBJ2-3; d_call: TRBD2; v_call: TRBV6-1; clone_size: -; cdr3_nt: TGTGCCAGCAGCGGACTAGCGGGAGGTCCAGATACGCAGTATTTT; cdr3_aa: CASSGLAGGPDTQYF
j_call: TRBJ1-2; d_call: -; v_call: TRBV28; clone_size: -; cdr3_nt: TGTGCCAGCAGCATATTCCGGCTCCCGAACGGAGATGGCTACACCTTC; cdr3_aa: CASSIFRLPNGDGYTF
j_call: TRBJ2-3; d_call: -; v_call: TRBV25-1; clone_size: once; cdr3_nt: TGTGCCAGCAGTGTTTCGCAGCGCAACGCCCCAGATACGCAGTATTTT; cdr3_aa: CASSVSQRNAPDTQYF
j_call: TRBJ2-2; d_call: TRBD2; v_call: TRBV7-3; clone_size: -; cdr3_nt: TGTGCCAGCAGCTCCCCTCAAGGGCGGGAGCTTAGCACCGGGGAGCTGTTTTTT; cdr3_aa: CASSSPQGRELSTGELFF
j_call: TRBJ2-7; d_call: -; v_call: TRBV6-5; clone_size: once; cdr3_nt: TGTGCCAGCAGTTACGCGGCAGTCCCCCAATCCGAGCAGTACTTC; cdr3_aa: CASSYAAVPQSEQYF
j_call: TRBJ2-2; d_call: TRBD2; v_call: TRBV19; clone_size: once; cdr3_nt: TGTGCCAGTACCGGGCCGGGAGGGCCCACGAACACCGGGGAGCTGTTTTTT; cdr3_aa: CASTGPGGPTNTGELFF
j_call: TRBJ2-6; d_call: TRBD2; v_call: TRBV2; clone_size: -; cdr3_nt: TGTGCCAGCACGGGGGGTCTCTCTGGGGCCAACGTCCTGACTTTC; cdr3_aa: CASTGGLSGANVLTF
j_call: TRBJ1-3; d_call: -; v_call: TRBV6-1; clone_size: -; cdr3_nt: TGTGCCAGCAGTGAAGTAGGGGGCTCTGGAAACACCATATATTTT; cdr3_aa: CASSEVGGSGNTIYF
j_call: TRBJ1-2; d_call: TRBD1; v_call: TRBV10-3; clone_size: -; cdr3_nt: TGTGCCATCGGACAGGGTGGAGGCTACACCTTC; cdr3_aa: CAIGQGGGYTF
j_call: TRBJ2-6; d_call: -; v_call: TRBV6-1; clone_size: -; cdr3_nt: TGTGCCAGCAGTGCCACAGGGACCGGGGCCAACGTCCTGACTTTC; cdr3_aa: CASSATGTGANVLTF
j_call: TRBJ2-3; d_call: TRBD2; v_call: TRBV5-1; clone_size: few; cdr3_nt: TGCGCCAGCAGCTACCTCAGAACTAGCGGGAGTCTAGGGCAGTATTTT; cdr3_aa: CASSYLRTSGSLGQYF
j_call: TRBJ2-7; d_call: -; v_call: TRBV28; clone_size: -; cdr3_nt: TGTGCCAGCAGTTTATTGAGCTCCTACGAGCAGTACTTC; cdr3_aa: CASSLLSSYEQYF
j_call: TRBJ2-2; d_call: -; v_call: TRBV7-3; clone_size: -; cdr3_nt: TGTGCCAGCAGCCCCCGGGCGGGTGGAGGGGTTGCCGGGGAGCTGTTTTTT; cdr3_aa: CASSPRAGGGVAGELFF
j_call: TRBJ2-5; d_call: -; v_call: TRBV2; clone_size: -; cdr3_nt: TGTGCCAGCAGTGGAGGGTACGGGGAGGCTAGAGGAGAGACCCAGTACTTC; cdr3_aa: CASSGGYGEARGETQYF
j_call: TRBJ1-5; d_call: TRBD1; v_call: TRBV19; clone_size: -; cdr3_nt: TGTGCCAGTAGTATTGATGGACAGGAAAATCAGCCCCAGCATTTT; cdr3_aa: CASSIDGQENQPQHF
j_call: TRBJ2-7; d_call: TRBD1; v_call: TRBV6-5; clone_size: -; cdr3_nt: TGTGCCAGCAGTTACTCGACAGGGTCTGGCGAGCAGTACTTC; cdr3_aa: CASSYSTGSGEQYF
j_call: TRBJ2-3; d_call: TRBD2; v_call: TRBV30; clone_size: -; cdr3_nt: TGTGCCCGGGGAGATAACGTGGCGAGCAGCGGGAGTTATAGGGACACAGATACGCAGTATTTT; cdr3_aa: CARGDNVASSGSYRDTDTQYF
j_call: TRBJ2-1; d_call: TRBD2; v_call: TRBV6-5; clone_size: -; cdr3_nt: TGTGCCAGCAGACCAGCGGGGGAGACCTGGTCGTTCTTC; cdr3_aa: CASRPAGETWSFF
j_call: TRBJ1-5; d_call: -; v_call: TRBV19; clone_size: -; cdr3_nt: TGTGCCAGTAAGGGGGGGACACGGTCAGGGTCAAGTCAGCCCCAGCATTTT; cdr3_aa: CASKGGTRSGSSQPQHF
j_call: TRBJ2-1; d_call: -; v_call: TRBV9; clone_size: -; cdr3_nt: TGTGCCAGCAGCGCCCCCGGGTTATGGCGGTACAATGAGCAGTTCTTC; cdr3_aa: CASSAPGLWRYNEQFF
j_call: TRBJ1-2; d_call: TRBD1; v_call: TRBV10-3; clone_size: -; cdr3_nt: TGTGCCATCAGGGGTTCCACCACAGGGGACGACGGCTACACCTTC; cdr3_aa: CAIRGSTTGDDGYTF
j_call: TRBJ2-5; d_call: -; v_call: TRBV5-1; clone_size: -; cdr3_nt: TGCGCCAGCAGCTTGGACAGCTACGAACAAGAGACCCAGTACTTC; cdr3_aa: CASSLDSYEQETQYF
j_call: TRBJ1-1; d_call: TRBD1; v_call: TRBV9; clone_size: -; cdr3_nt: TGTGCCAGCAGAAAAGGACAGGGAGACACTGAAGCTTTCTTT; cdr3_aa: CASRKGQGDTEAFF
j_call: TRBJ2-2; d_call: -; v_call: TRBV6-4; clone_size: -; cdr3_nt: TGTGCCAGCAGTAGCGGAAACACCGGGGAGCTGTTTTTT; cdr3_aa: CASSSGNTGELFF
j_call: TRBJ2-2; d_call: TRBD1; v_call: TRBV25-1; clone_size: once; cdr3_nt: TGTGCCAGCACAGGGGGCCGTAACACCGGGGAGCTGTTTTTT; cdr3_aa: CASTGGRNTGELFF
j_call: TRBJ2-7; d_call: TRBD2; v_call: TRBV2; clone_size: -; cdr3_nt: TGTGCCAGCAGTGGTACTAGCGGGAACGAGCAGTACTTC; cdr3_aa: CASSGTSGNEQYF
j_call: TRBJ2-7; d_call: -; v_call: TRBV5-1; clone_size: -; cdr3_nt: TGCGCCAGCAGCTTGGAGTTAACCCCCGGCGAGCAGTACTTC; cdr3_aa: CASSLELTPGEQYF
j_call: TRBJ1-5; d_call: -; v_call: TRBV10-3; clone_size: -; cdr3_nt: TGTGCCATCAGTGAGTCTGAGAATCAGCCCCAGCATTTT; cdr3_aa: CAISESENQPQHF
j_call: TRBJ1-2; d_call: TRBD1; v_call: TRBV4-1; clone_size: -; cdr3_nt: TGCGCCAGCAGCCAGGCCCCTCGGCAGGGGGACGGCTACACCTTC; cdr3_aa: CASSQAPRQGDGYTF
j_call: TRBJ2-1; d_call: TRBD2; v_call: TRBV19; clone_size: -; cdr3_nt: TGTGCCAGTACCCCGGGTAGCGGGAGCGGGCACTACAATGAGCAGTTCTTC; cdr3_aa: CASTPGSGSGHYNEQFF